One sample yielded the 24 T cell receptor beta chains listed below, sequenced in a study of cytomegalovirus exposure and HLA in healthy donors. Amplification used 60 Vbeta primers and 13 Jbeta primers. Clones were read by immunoSEQ multiplex PCR, and TCRdb kept only the in-frame ones, dropping some. In all, the sample yields tens of thousands of clones. Material: PBMCs. The receptors originated from a female donor in good health and CMV-seropositive.

DNA for the CDR3: TGTGCCAGCAGTTTCGTAGAGACCCAGTACTTC. Protein sequence: CASSFVETQYF. J is TRBJ2-5 and V is TRBV28, with D unclear. The germline V and J ends were trimmed by 3 bases and 4 bases, with 3 bases remaining between them. The CDR3 is made up of 11 amino acids. Germline lookup yields CDR1 MDHEN and CDR2 SYDVKM.

CDR3 loop: CASSLQAYGYTF. CDR3 sequence (DNA): TGTGCCAGCAGCCTCCAAGCCTATGGCTACACCTTC. The V call is TRBV28, the J call TRBJ1-2; D is undetermined. The CDR3 has 12 amino acids. The ends were cut back, 6 bases at V and 4 bases at J, with 9 bases in the middle. CDR1 MDHEN and CDR2 SYDVKM come from the germline V gene.

This sequence joins TRBV7-6 and TRBJ1-5; D is possibly TRBD1 (5 bases). V lost 0 bases and J lost 7, with 13 bases in between. This CDR3 comprises 15 residues. Looked up from germline, CDR1 is SGHVS and CDR2 is FNYEAQ. CDR3 nucleotides: TGTGCCAGCAGCTTAGCGGGTCAGGGAGGCCAGCCCCAGCATTTT. It yields the protein CASSLAGQGGQPQHF.

The genes are TRBV28 and TRBJ1-3, with a tentative D call TRBD1 (5 bases). This CDR3 is built from 18 residues. Germline loops: CDR1 MDHEN, CDR2 SYDVKM. Trimming shortened V by 3 bases and J by 0 bases, and 18 bases separated the two germline ends. CDR3 sequence (DNA): TGTGCCAGCAGTTTTGAGAGAGCGGGGACCCTCTCTGGAAACACCATATATTTT. Its protein product is CASSFERAGTLSGNTIYF.

The rearrangement joins TRBV5-8 to TRBJ2-7, with TRBD2 identical over 11 bases. Germline CDR1 SGHTS, CDR2 YDEGEE. J lost 5 bases, V lost 3 bases, and 10 bases had no gene match. The CDR3 has 16 residues. The CDR3 coding sequence is TGTGCCAGCAGCTGGGGACTAGCGGTCCCTCCCCACGAGCAGTACTTC. The encoded protein is CASSWGLAVPPHEQYF.

In terms of frequency, this clone is medium-sized. The same CDR3 is also encoded by other DNA sequences in this sample. The gene calls are TRBV6-5 and TRBJ2-3; possibly TRBD2 for D (5 bases). The CDR3 loop spans 15 amino acids. V was shortened by 0 bases and J by 1 base, with 8 bases between the two germline ends. Germline V gene sequence: CDR1 MNHEY, CDR2 SVGAGI. CDR3 residues: CASSYSTTGTDTQYF. The CDR3 DNA reads as TGTGCCAGCAGTTACTCGACTACCGGCACAGATACGCAGTATTTT.

J is TRBJ2-7 and V is TRBV7-2; 9 nucleotides align to TRBD1. Trimming at V came to 5 bases and at J to 5 bases, leaving 1 base not matched to a gene. Germline V lookup: CDR1 SGHTA, CDR2 FQGNSA. This CDR3 region has 12 residues. CDR3 DNA sequence: TGTGCCAGCAGCAGGACAGGGGACGAGCAGTACTTC. It specifies CASSRTGDEQYF.

The gene calls are TRBV5-1 and TRBJ2-5; TRBD1 is a possible D gene (6 bases). CDR1 and CDR2 from the germline V gene are SGHRS and YFSETQ. The V end was cut by 5 bases, the J end by 5 bases, with 19 bases between. CDR3 length equals 15 residues. CDR3 region: CASRLTQGPSETQYF. The CDR3 bases are TGCGCCAGCAGGTTAACACAGGGTCCCTCGGAGACCCAGTACTTC.

The gene calls are TRBV5-1 and TRBJ1-1; 10 bases line up with TRBD1. V dropped 4 bases and J dropped 5; count of bases not matched to a gene: 2. The length of the CDR3 is 13 residues. The germline V gene has CDR1 SGHRS and CDR2 YFSETQ. The CDR3, as DNA: TGCGCCAGCAGCGAGGGACAGGGGACTGAAGCTTTCTTT. It is translated as CASSEGQGTEAFF. Full variable domain (outside the CDR3, taken from reference TRBV5-1 and TRBJ1-1): KAGVTQTPRYLIKTRGQQVTLSCSPISGHRSVSWYQQTPGQGLQFLFEYFSETQRNKGNFPGRFSGRQFSNSRSEMNVSTLELGDSALYLCASSEGQGTEAFFGQGTRLTVV.

The chain carries TRBV6-5 and TRBJ2-7, with 7 positions matching TRBD1. V shed 2 bases, J shed 0 bases, and the junction held 4 bases outside the gene matches. Germline CDR1 is MNHEY and CDR2 is SVGAGI. The CDR3 covers 15 residues. CDR3 sequence: CASSYRRDSSYEQYF. The CDR3 nucleotides read TGTGCCAGCAGTTACCGCCGGGACAGCTCCTACGAGCAGTACTTC.

The chain joins TRBV25-1 to TRBJ2-6; 8 nucleotides line up with TRBD1. Trimming took 1 base from V and 8 from J; bases not matched to a gene: 10. Germline V CDR1 and CDR2: MGHDK, SYGVNS. CDR3 length equals 17 residues. CDR3 amino acids: CASSELAQGARSNVLTF. DNA of the CDR3: TGTGCCAGCAGTGAATTGGCCCAGGGGGCCCGGTCCAACGTCCTGACTTTC.

This rearrangement joins TRBV7-2 to TRBJ1-6; D is perhaps TRBD1 (6 bases). The V gene lost 5 bases and the J gene lost 7 bases, with 24 bases spanning the gap. CDR1 is SGHTA, CDR2 FQGNSA, per germline. The CDR3 spans 18 residues. CDR3 in amino acids: CASSVTRIRTAGNSPLHF. In nucleotides, the CDR3 is TGTGCCAGCAGCGTCACTCGGATACGGACAGCGGGGAATTCACCCCTCCACTTT.

V is TRBV7-2 and J is TRBJ2-7, with D possibly matching TRBD1 (6 bases). Trimming stripped 6 bases from V and 4 bases from J, with 10 bases between. This CDR3 is built from 12 residues. CDR1 SGHTA and CDR2 FQGNSA come from the germline V gene. CDR3 bases: TGTGCCAGCAGACTACAGGGATACGAGCAGTACTTC. Its translation is CASRLQGYEQYF.

This rearrangement joins TRBV6-9 to TRBJ2-7; D is possibly TRBD2 (5 bases). CDR3 length: 14 residues. V lost 7 bases and J lost 5, with 18 bases in between. Germline assignment: CDR1 MNHGY and CDR2 SVAAGI. CDR3 in amino acids: CASTQKSGINEQYF. CDR3 nucleotides: TGTGCCAGCACCCAGAAATCGGGAATTAACGAGCAGTACTTC.

The chain employs TRBV19 and TRBJ2-3; D may be TRBD1 (5 bases). The ends were cut back, 5 bases at V and 2 bases at J, with 11 bases in the middle. CDR3 size: 14 residues. In germline, CDR1 is LNHDA, CDR2 SQIVND (reference sequence). CDR3 nucleotides: TGTGCCAGTAGTTTCAGGGTTTCCACAGATACGCAGTATTTT. This sequence encodes CASSFRVSTDTQYF. Full variable domain (rest looked up from reference TRBV19 and TRBJ2-3): DGGITQSPKYLFRKEGQNVTLSCEQNLNHDAMYWYRQDPGQGLRLIYYSQIVNDFQKGDIAEGYSVSREKKESFPLTVTSAQKNPTAFYLCASSFRVSTDTQYFGPGTRLTVL.

The chain joins TRBV9 to TRBJ2-2, with D perhaps TRBD2 (8 bases). The germline gives CDR1 SGDLS, CDR2 YYNGEE. This CDR3 has 19 residues. Between the trimmed V and J ends, which lost 4 bases and 0 bases, there was a span of 22 bases. CDR3 residues: CASSSPREGAGSNTGELFF. The CDR3 region has the DNA TGTGCCAGCAGCTCCCCCCGGGAGGGGGCGGGATCGAACACCGGGGAGCTGTTTTTT.

V is TRBV10-2 and J is TRBJ2-7, with 8 nucleotides matching TRBD1. V dropped 5 bases and J dropped 2; count of bases not matched to a gene: 8. The V gene's germline CDR1 is WSHSY and CDR2 SAAADI. This CDR3 comprises 15 residues. The CDR3 DNA sequence: TGCGCCAGCAGTCGGACAGGGCAGGGTGCCTACGAGCAGTACTTC. Translating gives CASSRTGQGAYEQYF.

The genes are TRBV29-1 and TRBJ2-1; TRBD2 matches 7 bases. Germline V gene sequence: CDR1 SQVTM, CDR2 ANQGSEA. With 3 bases clipped from V and 6 bases from J, the junction kept 11 bases outside the gene matches. This CDR3 region has 15 residues. The CDR3 DNA sequence: TGCAGCGTTGAGAGTCTCGCTAGCGGCTCCAATGAGCAGTTCTTC. Encoded protein: CSVESLASGSNEQFF.

The gene calls are TRBV6-6 and TRBJ1-2; D uncertain. The V gene's germline CDR1 is MNHNY and CDR2 SVGAGI (reference sequence). This CDR3 is 14 amino acids long. Trimming cost V 0 bases and J 5 bases, with 10 bases left between them. The CDR3 loop is CASSYSEVLYGYTF. CDR3 nucleotides: TGTGCCAGCAGTTACTCAGAGGTACTTTATGGCTACACCTTC.

This chain links TRBV9 with TRBJ2-7; TRBD1 agrees at 8 bases. This CDR3 has 14 residues. Germline CDR1 SGDLS, CDR2 YYNGEE. After removal of 4 bases from V and 3 bases from J, the junction contained 6 bases not matched to a gene. CDR3 nucleotides: TGTGCCAGCAGCCATAAACAGGGGGGCTACGAGCAGTACTTC. Translation: CASSHKQGGYEQYF.

V gene TRBV7-9 combines with J gene TRBJ2-7; 7 positions agree with TRBD2. The CDR3 loop spans 15 amino acids. CDR1 is SEHNR and CDR2 is FQNEAQ in the germline V gene (reference sequence). Trimming took 8 bases from V and 2 from J; bases not matched to a gene: 12. As DNA, the CDR3 is TGTGCCAGCCGGGGCAATAGCGCGGGGGCCTACGAGCAGTACTTC. Amino acid sequence: CASRGNSAGAYEQYF. Based on the CDR3 plus reference TRBV7-9 and TRBJ2-7, the full variable domain is DTGVSQNPRHKITKRGQNVTFRCDPISEHNRLYWYRQTLGQGPEFLTYFQNEAQLEKSRLLSDRFSAERPKGSFSTLEIQRTEQGDSAMYLCASRGNSAGAYEQYFGPGTRLTVT.

Remarks on this clone: One end of the junction does not line up with germline, which may come from a read error. The chain joins TRBV7-7 to TRBJ2-5; D possibly corresponds to TRBD2 (6 bases). CDR1 and CDR2 (germline): SSHAT, FNYEAQ (reference sequence). The CDR3 is 14 amino acids. CDR3 sequence (DNA): TGTGCTAGCAGCGTAACGATAGGGGAGGAGAACCAGTACTTC. Translation gives CASSVTIGEENQYF.

The V gene is TRBV19, the J gene TRBJ2-7; D is possibly TRBD2 (5 bases). The CDR3 is 15 amino acids. Germline CDR1 and CDR2: LNHDA and SQIVND (reference sequence). V lost 6 bases and J lost 7, with 22 bases in between. CDR3 in amino acids: CASSITTRAVGEQYF. The CDR3 DNA is TGTGCCAGTAGCATTACCACGAGGGCGGTTGGAGAGCAGTACTTC.

This chain uses TRBV5-6 with TRBJ1-2; a possible D gene is TRBD1 (5 bases). Germline CDR1 is SGHDT and CDR2 is YYEEEE. The length of the CDR3 is 14 residues. Trimming took off 0 bases at V and 8 bases at J, with 14 bases between the two ends. This CDR3 reads CASSLEGRGRGYTF. The DNA of the CDR3 is TGTGCCAGCAGCTTGGAAGGGAGGGGCAGGGGCTACACCTTC.